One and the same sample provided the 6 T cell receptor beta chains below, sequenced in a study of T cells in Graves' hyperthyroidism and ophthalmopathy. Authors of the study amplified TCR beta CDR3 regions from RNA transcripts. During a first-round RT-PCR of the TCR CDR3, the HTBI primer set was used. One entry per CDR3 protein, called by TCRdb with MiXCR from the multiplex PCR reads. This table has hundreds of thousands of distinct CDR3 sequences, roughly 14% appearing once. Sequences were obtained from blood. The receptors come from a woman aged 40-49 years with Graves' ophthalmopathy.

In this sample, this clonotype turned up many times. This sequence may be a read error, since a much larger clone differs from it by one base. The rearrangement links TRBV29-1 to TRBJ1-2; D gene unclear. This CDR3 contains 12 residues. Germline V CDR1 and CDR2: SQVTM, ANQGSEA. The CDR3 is CSVRLADYGHTF. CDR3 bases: TGCAGCGTTCGATTGGCGGATTATGGCCACACCTTC.

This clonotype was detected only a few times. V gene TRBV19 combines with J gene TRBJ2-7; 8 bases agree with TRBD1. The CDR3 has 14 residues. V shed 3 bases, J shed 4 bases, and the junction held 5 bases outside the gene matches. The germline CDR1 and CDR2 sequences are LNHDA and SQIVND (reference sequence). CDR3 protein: CASSIATGVYEQYF. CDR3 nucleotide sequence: TGTGCCAGTAGTATTGCGACAGGGGTATACGAGCAGTACTTC. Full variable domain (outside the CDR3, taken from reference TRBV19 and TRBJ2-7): DGGITQSPKYLFRKEGQNVTLSCEQNLNHDAMYWYRQDPGQGLRLIYYSQIVNDFQKGDIAEGYSVSREKKESFPLTVTSAQKNPTAFYLCASSIATGVYEQYFGPGTRLTVT.

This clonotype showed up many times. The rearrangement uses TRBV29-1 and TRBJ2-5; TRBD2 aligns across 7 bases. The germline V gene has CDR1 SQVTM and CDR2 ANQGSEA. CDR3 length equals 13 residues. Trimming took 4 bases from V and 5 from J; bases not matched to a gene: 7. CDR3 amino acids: CSVGGRAGETQYF. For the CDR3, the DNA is TGCAGCGTTGGAGGGAGGGCCGGGGAGACCCAGTACTTC.

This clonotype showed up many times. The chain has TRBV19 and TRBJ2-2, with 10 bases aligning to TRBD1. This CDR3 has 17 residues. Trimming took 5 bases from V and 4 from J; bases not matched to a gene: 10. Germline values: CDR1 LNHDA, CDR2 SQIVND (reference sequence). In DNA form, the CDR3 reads TGTGCCAGTAGTGTGACAGGGGGCCCATCATTCACCGGGGAGCTGTTTTTT. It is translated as CASSVTGGPSFTGELFF. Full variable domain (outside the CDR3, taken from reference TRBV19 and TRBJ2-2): DGGITQSPKYLFRKEGQNVTLSCEQNLNHDAMYWYRQDPGQGLRLIYYSQIVNDFQKGDIAEGYSVSREKKESFPLTVTSAQKNPTAFYLCASSVTGGPSFTGELFFGEGSRLTVL.

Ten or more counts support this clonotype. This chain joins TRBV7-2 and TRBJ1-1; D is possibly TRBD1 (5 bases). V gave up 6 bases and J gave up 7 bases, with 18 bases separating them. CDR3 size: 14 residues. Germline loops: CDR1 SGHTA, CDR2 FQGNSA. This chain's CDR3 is CASSLADRPVEAFF. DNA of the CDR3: TGTGCCAGCAGTCTAGCCGACAGACCGGTTGAAGCTTTCTTT.

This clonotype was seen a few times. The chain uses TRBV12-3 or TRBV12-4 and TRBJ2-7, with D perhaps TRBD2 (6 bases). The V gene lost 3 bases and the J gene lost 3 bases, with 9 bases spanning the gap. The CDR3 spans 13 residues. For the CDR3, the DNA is TGTGCCAGCAGTTTGGGGGAGGACTACGAGCAGTACTTC. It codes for CASSLGEDYEQYF.